Listed below are T cell receptor beta chains from one sample, sequenced in a study of shared clonotypes between healthy human individuals. The data were produced by immunoSEQ multiplex PCR, yet TCRdb's version contains in-frame clones alone and is incomplete. The table records millions of clones, over 85% of them present only once. The sequenced sample was naive CD4+ T cells sorted from blood. The source of these receptors is a man between 18 and 29 years old in good health. Both conserved end residues are part of each CDR3. D genes are given only for firm matches. Part of the rows lack a size; the others show once, few, many or a class for expanded clones.

-	-	TRBV5-4	TRBJ2-2	CASSYNPEGGNRNTGELFF	TGTGCCAGCAGCTACAACCCCGAGGGGGGAAACAGGAACACCGGGGAGCTGTTTTTT
-	-	TRBV5-4	TRBJ1-2	CASSSDGTNYGYTF	TGTGCCAGCAGCTCGGACGGAACTAACTATGGCTACACCTTC
-	-	TRBV6-1	TRBJ2-7	CASSEEKGWASSYEQYF	TGTGCCAGCAGTGAAGAAAAAGGTTGGGCGAGCTCCTACGAGCAGTACTTC
-	once	TRBV19	TRBJ1-1	CASSINRVEAFF	TGTGCCAGTAGTATCAACAGGGTCGAAGCTTTCTTT
-	-	TRBV5-4	TRBJ1-1	CASSLRRTANTEAFF	TGTGCCAGCAGCTTGCGTAGGACAGCCAACACTGAAGCTTTCTTT
-	-	TRBV29-1	TRBJ2-3	CSVEDPGTQYF	TGCAGCGTTGAAGATCCGGGGACGCAGTATTTT
-	-	TRBV5-4	TRBJ2-1	CASSLATARDEQFF	TGTGCCAGCAGCTTGGCCACAGCTCGCGATGAGCAGTTCTTC
-	-	TRBV29-1	TRBJ2-1	CSVERGSGEQFF	TGCAGCGTTGAGCGGGGATCGGGTGAGCAGTTCTTC
-	-	TRBV12-2	TRBJ1-2	CASRLACPDNNYGYTF	TGTGCAAGTCGCTTAGCCTGCCCAGACAATAACTATGGCTACACCTTC
-	-	TRBV6-5	TRBJ2-7	CASSYSPGHSYEQYF	TGTGCCAGCAGTTACTCGCCCGGACATTCCTACGAGCAGTACTTC
TRBD1	-	TRBV6-5	TRBJ1-6	CASSTQGGNSPLHF	TGTGCCAGCAGTACCCAGGGGGGTAATTCACCCCTCCACTTT
-	-	TRBV7-2	TRBJ2-3	CASSLGRRPTDTQYF	TGTGCCAGCAGCTTGGGGCGGCGTCCCACAGATACGCAGTATTTT
-	-	TRBV5-4	TRBJ1-1	CASSLEQSLNTEAFF	TGTGCCAGCAGCTTGGAACAGAGCCTGAACACTGAAGCTTTCTTT
-	once	TRBV5-1	TRBJ2-3	CASSSGSDTQYF	TGCGCCAGCAGTTCAGGCTCGGATACGCAGTATTTT
TRBD2	-	TRBV2	TRBJ2-1	CASRLAGGPNEQFF	TGTGCCAGCAGATTAGCGGGGGGGCCCAATGAGCAGTTCTTC
TRBD2	-	TRBV18	TRBJ2-3	CASSPLLAGGPGDTQYF	TGTGCCAGCTCACCACTCCTAGCGGGAGGGCCAGGGGATACGCAGTATTTT
TRBD1	-	TRBV5-1	TRBJ1-2	CASSLGTGGYYGYTF	TGCGCCAGCAGCTTGGGGACAGGGGGATACTATGGCTACACCTTC
-	-	TRBV15	TRBJ2-7	CATSWGASSYEQYF	TGTGCCACCAGTTGGGGGGCAAGCTCCTACGAGCAGTACTTC
-	-	TRBV5-6	TRBJ1-1	CASSFRVANTEAFF	TGTGCCAGCAGCTTCAGGGTGGCGAACACTGAAGCTTTCTTT
TRBD2	once	TRBV9	TRBJ2-3	CASSGGGRPGDTQYF	TGTGCCAGCAGCGGGGGCGGGAGGCCGGGTGATACGCAGTATTTT
-	-	TRBV30	TRBJ2-3	CAGGAGASTDTQYF	TGTGCCGGCGGGGCGGGGGCTAGCACAGATACGCAGTATTTT
-	-	TRBV10-3	TRBJ1-1	CATTPGGGTEAFF	TGTGCCACCACCCCCGGGGGGGGTACTGAAGCTTTCTTT
-	-	TRBV5-1	TRBJ2-1	CASSPGTAYNEQFF	TGCGCCAGCAGCCCCGGGACCGCGTACAATGAGCAGTTCTTC
TRBD1	once	TRBV7-9	TRBJ2-1	CASSPPGQGWYNEQFF	TGTGCCAGCAGCCCCCCGGGACAGGGGTGGTACAATGAGCAGTTCTTC
TRBD2	-	TRBV5-1	TRBJ2-3	CASSLSGDADTQYF	TGCGCCAGCAGCCTGAGCGGGGACGCAGATACGCAGTATTTT
-	-	TRBV5-5	TRBJ2-7	CASSPDVSSYEQYF	TGTGCCAGCAGCCCGGACGTCAGCTCCTACGAGCAGTACTTC
-	-	TRBV2	TRBJ2-3	CASNTYQTADTQYF	TGTGCCAGCAACACGTACCAGACGGCAGATACGCAGTATTTT
-	-	TRBV5-1	TRBJ2-5	CASSFERKGETQYF	TGCGCCAGCAGCTTCGAGCGGAAAGGGGAGACCCAGTACTTC
TRBD1	once	TRBV28	TRBJ1-2	CASSFRDRGFNGYTF	TGTGCCAGCAGTTTCCGGGACAGGGGATTCAATGGCTACACCTTC
TRBD1	-	TRBV28	TRBJ1-5	CASRAGTGFNQPQHF	TGTGCCAGCAGGGCCGGGACAGGGTTCAACCAGCCCCAGCATTTT
-	-	TRBV7-6	TRBJ2-7	CASSLSGGRNEQYF	TGTGCCAGCAGCTTATCCGGGGGAAGGAACGAGCAGTACTTC
-	-	TRBV20-1	TRBJ2-7	CSARSYEQYF	TGCAGTGCAAGAAGCTACGAGCAGTACTTC
TRBD1	few	TRBV4-1	TRBJ1-1	CASSQVGQGTRNTEAFF	TGCGCCAGCAGCCAAGTGGGACAGGGAACACGGAACACTGAAGCTTTCTTT
-	-	TRBV7-2	TRBJ2-7	CASSLVFGVSYEQYF	TGTGCCAGCAGCTTAGTTTTCGGGGTCTCCTACGAGCAGTACTTC
-	-	TRBV5-1	TRBJ2-5	CASSLNWGTRETQYF	TGCGCCAGCAGCCTCAATTGGGGGACGAGAGAGACCCAGTACTTC
-	once	TRBV5-1	TRBJ1-1	CASSLAGGGTMNTEAFF	TGCGCCAGCAGCTTGGCCGGGGGAGGGACGATGAACACTGAAGCTTTCTTT
TRBD1	-	TRBV18	TRBJ2-1	CASSPGQGSMGEQFF	TGTGCCAGCTCACCGGGACAGGGTTCGATGGGTGAGCAGTTCTTC
-	-	TRBV7-2	TRBJ2-7	CASSLAGSRSYEQYF	TGTGCCAGCAGCTTGGCAGGGTCTCGCTCCTACGAGCAGTACTTC
-	-	TRBV5-4	TRBJ2-3	CASSWGSNTDTQYF	TGTGCCAGCAGCTGGGGGAGCAACACAGATACGCAGTATTTT
TRBD1	-	TRBV11-2	TRBJ2-5	CASSPKTDRAETQYF	TGTGCCAGCAGCCCTAAGACCGACAGGGCAGAGACCCAGTACTTC
-	-	TRBV7-8	TRBJ2-3	CASSSLGGQGYTDTQYF	TGTGCCAGCAGCTCCCTGGGGGGGCAGGGGTACACAGATACGCAGTATTTT